The 3 T cell receptor beta chains below were found in one sample sequenced in a study of T cells in Graves' hyperthyroidism and ophthalmopathy. Template material for amplifying TCR beta CDR3 regions consisted of RNA transcripts. First-round RT-PCR targeting the TCR CDR3 was performed with the HTBI primer set. TCRdb recomputed calls from the multiplex PCR reads with MiXCR, one row per CDR3 protein. The sample carries around 100,000 distinct CDR3 sequences, about 45% recorded once. Material: blood. The origin of the receptors is a man aged 35-49 years with Graves' hyperthyroidism.

This clonotype has at least ten counts. V is TRBV20-1 and J is TRBJ2-3; D remains ambiguous. The V gene's germline CDR1 is DFQATT and CDR2 SNEGSKA (reference sequence). The ends were cut back, 8 bases at V and 2 bases at J, with 14 bases in the middle. The CDR3 runs to 13 residues. CDR3 amino acids: CSYNPNYTDTQYF. The CDR3 DNA sequence: TGCAGTTACAACCCGAATTACACAGATACGCAGTATTTT.

In this sample, this clonotype turned up many times. This chain joins TRBV7-9 and TRBJ1-4; the D is unclear. Germline V gene sequence: CDR1 SEHNR, CDR2 FQNEAQ (reference sequence). There are 13 residues in the CDR3. The V end was cut by 6 bases, the J end by 8 bases, with 13 bases between. The DNA for the CDR3 is TGTGCCAGCAGGCCCCCCGACTGGGAAAAACTGTTTTTT. Protein sequence: CASRPPDWEKLFF.

This clonotype was detected ten times or more. J is TRBJ2-2 and V is TRBV9, with D possibly being TRBD1 or TRBD2 (5 bases each). Germline CDR1 reads SGDLS; CDR2 reads YYNGEE. The CDR3 consists of 16 residues. The V and J ends lost 4 bases and 0 bases respectively, with 13 bases between them. CDR3 DNA: TGTGCCAGCAGCAAAAGGGACGGGCCGAACACCGGGGAGCTGTTTTTT. This sequence encodes CASSKRDGPNTGELFF.